Below, 20 T cell receptor beta chains from the same sample are listed, as sequenced in a study of blood T cell repertoires in COVID-19. Profiling relied on immunoSEQ multiplex PCR, and the TCRdb table lists in-frame clones only, not all of them. The table has some 200,000 clones, around 84% seen once. Sequences were obtained from peripheral blood. All receptors derive from a man aged 45-65 years with active or convalescent COVID-19.

CDR3 sequence: CASSQTGQNEQYF. CDR3 bases: TGTGCCAGCAGCCAAACCGGACAGAACGAGCAGTACTTC. J is TRBJ2-7 and V is TRBV7-9; TRBD1 is a possible D gene (6 bases). Trimming stripped 5 bases from V and 5 bases from J, with 13 bases between. CDR3 length equals 13 residues. The V gene's germline CDR1 is SEHNR and CDR2 FQNEAQ (reference sequence).

This clone occurred once. The chain combines TRBV27 with TRBJ2-3; TRBD2 agrees at 10 bases. Trimming cost V 3 bases and J 8 bases; bases outside gene matches: 8. This CDR3 is built from 15 residues. Germline V CDR1 and CDR2: MNHEY, SMNVEV (reference sequence). CDR3: CASSFLAGGLVTQYF. Written as DNA, the CDR3 is TGTGCCAGCAGTTTTTTAGCGGGAGGATTGGTTACGCAGTATTTT.

The chain uses TRBV27 and TRBJ1-2, with 7 bases aligning to TRBD1. The CDR3 has 13 amino acids. CDR1 is MNHEY, CDR2 SMNVEV, per germline (reference sequence). Trimming removed 5 bases from V and 4 bases from J; junction bases left unmatched: 4. As DNA, the CDR3 is TGTGCCAGCAGTCCGACAGGGAGCTATGGCTACACCTTC. Its translation: CASSPTGSYGYTF.

The CDR3 DNA is TGTGCCAGCTCACCAGATATAACAGGGTGGTACGACGAGCAGTACGTC. It specifies CASSPDITGWYDEQYV. J is TRBJ2-7 and V is TRBV18, with TRBD1 as a possible D gene (6 bases). Deletions cut 2 bases from V and 5 bases from J, with 19 bases between. In germline, CDR1 is KGHSH, CDR2 LQKENI. The CDR3 is 16 amino acids.

The chain joins TRBV6-5 to TRBJ2-2; 11 bases map to TRBD2. The CDR3 length is 15 residues. J lost 4 bases, V lost 5 bases, and 3 bases had no gene match. Germline CDR1 is MNHEY and CDR2 is SVGAGI. CDR3 DNA sequence: TGTGCCAGCAGTCACGGACTAGCGGGCACCGGGGAGCTGTTTTTT. Its translation is CASSHGLAGTGELFF.

A remark on this clone: An end of the junction does not agree with germline; a read error may underlie this. The V call is TRBV7-2, the J call TRBJ2-7; D possibly corresponds to TRBD1 (7 bases). The CDR3 totals 13 residues. Germline CDR1 SGHTA, CDR2 FQGNSA. The CDR3 sequence: CASSLANGRGVRF. The CDR3 DNA sequence: TGTGCCAGCAGCTTAGCGAATGGCAGGGGGGTCCGCTTC.

The CDR3 DNA reads TGTGCCAGCAGCCCCCAGGCCAGATACAATGAGCAGTTCTTC. Residues: CASSPQARYNEQFF. The chain couples TRBV28 to TRBJ2-1; D is unclear. V was clipped by 6 bases and J by 4 bases, with 13 bases between them. The CDR3 contains 14 residues. Per germline, CDR1 MDHEN and CDR2 SYDVKM. The full variable domain, in which reference TRBV28 and TRBJ2-1 provide the parts outside the CDR3, is DVKVTQSSRYLVKRTGEKVFLECVQDMDHENMFWYRQDPGLGLRLIYFSYDVKMKEKGDIPEGYSVSREKKERFSLILESASTNQTSMYLCASSPQARYNEQFFGPGTRLTVL.

V gene TRBV30 combines with J gene TRBJ1-5, with D possibly TRBD1 on 6 matching bases. V was trimmed by 3 bases and J by 4 bases, leaving 13 bases between them. The CDR3 consists of 14 residues. Germline CDR1 reads GTSNPN; CDR2 reads SVGIG (reference sequence). CDR3 protein: CAWSGGQTNQPQHF. The CDR3 nucleotides read TGTGCCTGGAGCGGAGGACAGACTAATCAGCCCCAGCATTTT.

The chain has TRBV7-3 and TRBJ2-1; the match to TRBD2 covers 15 bases. The germline gives CDR1 SGHTA, CDR2 FQGTGA. This CDR3 has 19 amino acids. V shed 1 base, J shed 6 bases, and the junction held 10 bases outside the gene matches. CDR3 residues: CASSLNMGLAGGKGNEQFF. CDR3 coding DNA: TGTGCCAGCAGCTTAAATATGGGACTAGCGGGAGGCAAGGGCAATGAGCAGTTCTTC.

The V and J genes are TRBV19 and TRBJ1-2, with 11 bases fitting TRBD1. The germline V gene encodes CDR1 LNHDA and CDR2 SQIVND (reference sequence). The CDR3 is made up of 14 amino acids. The V gene end was trimmed by 3 bases and the J gene end by 8 bases; junction bases not matched to a gene: 5. The CDR3 bases are TGTGCCAGTAGTATCGGAAGGACAGGGGGCGGCTACACCTTC. This codes for CASSIGRTGGGYTF.

This sequence joins TRBV11-2 and TRBJ2-3, with TRBD2 identical over 14 bases. Losses at the gene ends were 4 bases for V and 0 bases for J; bases not matched to a gene: 6. Looked up from germline, CDR1 is SGHAT and CDR2 is FQNNGV. The CDR3 contains 18 residues. The CDR3 loop is CASSSGLAGGPSTDTQYF. The DNA for the CDR3 is TGTGCCAGCAGCTCTGGACTAGCGGGAGGCCCTAGCACAGATACGCAGTATTTT. Looking up the rest from reference TRBV11-2 and TRBJ2-3 gives the full variable domain: EAGVAQSPRYKIIEKRQSVAFWCNPISGHATLYWYQQILGQGPKLLIQFQNNGVVDDSQLPKDRFSAERLKGVDSTLKIQPAKLEDSAVYLCASSSGLAGGPSTDTQYFGPGTRLTVL.

The CDR3 spells CASSPLVDTSSPLHF. CDR3 DNA: TGTGCCAGCAGTCCCCTCGTGGACACTTCCTCACCCCTCCACTTT. The chain combines TRBV7-9 with TRBJ1-6, with D possibly matching TRBD1 (5 bases). The CDR3 totals 15 residues. In germline, CDR1 is SEHNR, CDR2 FQNEAQ (reference sequence). The ends were cut back, 6 bases at V and 10 bases at J, with 19 bases in the middle.

CDR3 nucleotides: TGTGCCAGCAGCTTAATACAGGGGGCCAGCTATGGCTACACCTTC. Translating it yields CASSLIQGASYGYTF. The V and J genes are TRBV7-9 and TRBJ1-2; 9 bases agree with TRBD1. Germline CDR1 reads SEHNR; CDR2 reads FQNEAQ (reference sequence). The CDR3 is 15 residues long. With 2 bases clipped from V and 4 bases from J, the junction kept 5 bases outside the gene matches.

This chain connects TRBV29-1 to TRBJ2-1; TRBD2 matches at 9 bases. In germline, CDR1 is SQVTM, CDR2 ANQGSEA. The length of the CDR3 is 15 residues. V lost 5 bases and J lost 8; bases outside the gene matches: 13. The DNA for the CDR3 is TGCAGCGTTCTTCTCCGGGGACTAGCAGGGGATGAGCAGTTCTTC. This gives the protein CSVLLRGLAGDEQFF.

V gene TRBV7-3 combines with J gene TRBJ2-7, with no clear D. Germline assignment: CDR1 SGHTA and CDR2 FQGTGA. The CDR3 has 13 amino acids. Between the trimmed V and J ends, which lost 2 bases and 5 bases, there was a span of 10 bases. The CDR3 region is CASSLLAGDEQYF. The CDR3 region has the DNA TGTGCCAGCAGCTTACTGGCAGGTGACGAGCAGTACTTC.

This chain uses TRBV4-1 with TRBJ2-5; 8 bases map to TRBD1. The CDR3 length is 17 residues. The trim removed 2 bases at V and 4 bases at J, leaving 12 bases unmatched. Germline CDR1 reads MGHRA; CDR2 reads YSYEKL. CDR3 loop: CASSQPLRDRRGETQYF. In nucleotides, the CDR3 is TGCGCCAGCAGCCAACCTCTCCGGGACAGGAGAGGAGAGACCCAGTACTTC.

With respect to this clone: The sample holds other DNA sequences that translate to the same CDR3. The rearrangement uses TRBV7-2 and TRBJ1-2; 7 bases are shared with TRBD1. Germline V lookup: CDR1 SGHTA, CDR2 FQGNSA. The CDR3 sequence is 13 residues long. With 5 bases clipped from V and 8 bases from J, the junction kept 8 bases outside the gene matches. CDR3 bases: TGTGCCAGCAGCGTTAGACAGGGCGGCGGCTACACCTTC. This codes for CASSVRQGGGYTF. Full variable domain (rest looked up from reference TRBV7-2 and TRBJ1-2): GAGVSQSPSNKVTEKGKDVELRCDPISGHTALYWYRQSLGQGLEFLIYFQGNSAPDKSGLPSDRFSAERTGGSVSTLTIQRTQQEDSAVYLCASSVRQGGGYTFGSGTRLTVV.

V usage is TRBV7-9 and J usage is TRBJ2-3; TRBD1 aligns across 7 bases. This CDR3 region has 14 residues. Trimming removed 7 bases from V and 4 bases from J; junction bases left unmatched: 8. Germline V CDR1 and CDR2: SEHNR, FQNEAQ (reference sequence). For the CDR3, the DNA is TGTGCCAGCACCCAACAGGGGACGGCAGATACGCAGTATTTT. Amino acid sequence: CASTQQGTADTQYF.

This chain joins TRBV2 and TRBJ1-5; D is unresolved. This CDR3 region has 15 residues. Germline-derived CDR1 and CDR2 are SNHLY and FYNNEI. V was shortened by 6 bases and J by 2 bases, with 14 bases between the two germline ends. The CDR3 sequence is CASSADARGNQPQHF. CDR3 nucleotide sequence: TGTGCCAGCAGCGCAGACGCGCGGGGCAATCAGCCCCAGCATTTT.

The table lists this clone with a count of one. This rearrangement joins TRBV6-6 to TRBJ2-2; D ambiguous. The V end was cut by 2 bases, the J end by 4 bases, with 8 bases between. Germline-derived CDR1 and CDR2 are MNHNY and SVGAGI (reference sequence). The CDR3 covers 14 residues. The DNA of the CDR3 is TGTGCCAGCAGTTACGGTCTATTCACCGGGGAGCTGTTTTTT. Translation: CASSYGLFTGELFF.